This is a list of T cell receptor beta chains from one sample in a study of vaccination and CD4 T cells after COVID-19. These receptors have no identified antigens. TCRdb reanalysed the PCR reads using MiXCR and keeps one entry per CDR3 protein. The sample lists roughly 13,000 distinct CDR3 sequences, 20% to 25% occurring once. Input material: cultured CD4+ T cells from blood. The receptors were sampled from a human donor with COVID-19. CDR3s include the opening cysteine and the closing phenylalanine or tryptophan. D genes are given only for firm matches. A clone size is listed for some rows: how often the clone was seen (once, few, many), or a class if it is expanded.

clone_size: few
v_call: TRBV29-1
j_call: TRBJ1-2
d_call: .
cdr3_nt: TGCAGCGTTGAATACTCCAGGGGCTACACCTTC
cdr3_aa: CSVEYSRGYTF

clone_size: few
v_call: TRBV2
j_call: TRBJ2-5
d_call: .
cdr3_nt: TGTGCCAGCAGGACAGCCGTGACCCAGTACTTC
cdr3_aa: CASRTAVTQYF

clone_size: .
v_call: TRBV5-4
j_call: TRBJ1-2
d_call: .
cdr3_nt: TGTGCCAGCAGCTTGGCCGGTTCGGTAGGGGGCTATGGCTACACCTTC
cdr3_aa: CASSLAGSVGGYGYTF

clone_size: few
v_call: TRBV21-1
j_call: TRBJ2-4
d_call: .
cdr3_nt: TGTGCCAGCAGCAAATCGGCGTCCAGGACAAACATTCAGTACTTC
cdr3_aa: CASSKSASRTNIQYF

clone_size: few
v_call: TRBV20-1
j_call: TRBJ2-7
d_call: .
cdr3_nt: TGCAGTGCTACTAACGAAACAGGTAATAAGATCTACGAGCAGTACTTC
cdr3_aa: CSATNETGNKIYEQYF

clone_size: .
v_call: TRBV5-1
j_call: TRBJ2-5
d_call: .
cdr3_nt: TGCGCCAGCAGCTCGGATCTGGCGTACCAAGAGACCCAGTACTTC
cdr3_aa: CASSSDLAYQETQYF

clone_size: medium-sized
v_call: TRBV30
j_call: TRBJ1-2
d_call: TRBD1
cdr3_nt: TGTGCCTGGGACGGACAGGGCTATGGCTACACCTTC
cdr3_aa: CAWDGQGYGYTF

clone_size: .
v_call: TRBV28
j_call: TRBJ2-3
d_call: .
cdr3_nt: TGTGCCAGCAGCGCCGGGACACAAAAGGGCAGTACGCAGTATTTT
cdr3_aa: CASSAGTQKGSTQYF

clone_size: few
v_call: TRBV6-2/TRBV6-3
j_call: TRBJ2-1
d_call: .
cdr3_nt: TGTGCCAGCAGCGGCGCAGGGAAAAATGAGCAGTTCTTC
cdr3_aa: CASSGAGKNEQFF

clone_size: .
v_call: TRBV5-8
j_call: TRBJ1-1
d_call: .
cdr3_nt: TGTGCCAGCAGCTTGGGTGAGAGGTCAAACACTGAAGCTTTCTTT
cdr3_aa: CASSLGERSNTEAFF

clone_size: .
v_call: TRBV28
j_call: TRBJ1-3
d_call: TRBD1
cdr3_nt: TGTGCCAGCAGTCTCCCGACAGGGGCTGGAAACACCATATATTTT
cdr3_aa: CASSLPTGAGNTIYF

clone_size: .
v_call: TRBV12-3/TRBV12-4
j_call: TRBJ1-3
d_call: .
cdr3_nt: TGTGCCAGTGCCGAAAACACCATATATTTT
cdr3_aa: CASAENTIYF

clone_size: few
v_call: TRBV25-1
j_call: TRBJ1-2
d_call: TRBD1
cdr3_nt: TGTGCCAGCAGACCTCAGGGGGGACGCTACACCTTC
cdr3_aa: CASRPQGGRYTF

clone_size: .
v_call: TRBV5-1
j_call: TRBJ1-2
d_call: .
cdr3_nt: TGCGCCAGCAGCTTGGACCCGGCCGCCAACTATGGCTACACCTTC
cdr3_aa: CASSLDPAANYGYTF

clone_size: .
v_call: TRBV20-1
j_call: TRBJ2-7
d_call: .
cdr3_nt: TGCAGTGCTAGAGGTTTAGCGGTCGAGCAGTACTTC
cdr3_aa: CSARGLAVEQYF

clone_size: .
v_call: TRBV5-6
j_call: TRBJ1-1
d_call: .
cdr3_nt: TGTGCCAGCAGCTTGGAGTCTATAGCGCCTGAAGCTTTCTTT
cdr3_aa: CASSLESIAPEAFF

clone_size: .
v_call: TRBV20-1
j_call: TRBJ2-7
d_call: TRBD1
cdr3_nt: TGCAGTGCTAGAGATAGACAGGGAAGACGCGAGCAGTACTTC
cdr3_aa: CSARDRQGRREQYF

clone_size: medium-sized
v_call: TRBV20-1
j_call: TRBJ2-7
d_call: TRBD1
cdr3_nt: TGCAGTGCTATAGGGACAGGTACTCGGGACGAGCAGTACTTC
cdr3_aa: CSAIGTGTRDEQYF

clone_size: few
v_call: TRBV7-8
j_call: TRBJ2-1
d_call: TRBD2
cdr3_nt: TGTGCCAGCAGCCCCAGAAGAGGGGACTACGAACGGCAGTTCTTC
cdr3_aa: CASSPRRGDYERQFF

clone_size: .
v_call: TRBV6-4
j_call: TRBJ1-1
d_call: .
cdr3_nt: TGTGCCAGCAGTGGGACGCAGGACACTGAAGCTTTCTTT
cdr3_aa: CASSGTQDTEAFF

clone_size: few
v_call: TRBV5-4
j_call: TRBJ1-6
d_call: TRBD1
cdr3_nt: TGTGCCAGCAGCTTTGGGGACAGAAATTCACCCCTCCACTTT
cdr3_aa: CASSFGDRNSPLHF

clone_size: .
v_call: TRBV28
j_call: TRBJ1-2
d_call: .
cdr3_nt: TGTGCCAGCAGTTTATCTCGGTCCCACCCTAACTATGGCTACACCTTC
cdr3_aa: CASSLSRSHPNYGYTF

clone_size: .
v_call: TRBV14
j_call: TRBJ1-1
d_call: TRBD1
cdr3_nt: TGTGCCAGCAGGCTCGGAGGCAGGGGGTATACTGAAGCTTTCTTT
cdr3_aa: CASRLGGRGYTEAFF

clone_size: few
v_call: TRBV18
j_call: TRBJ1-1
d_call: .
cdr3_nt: TGTGCCAGCTCACCATGGGGGTACACTGAAGCTTTCTTT
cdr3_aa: CASSPWGYTEAFF

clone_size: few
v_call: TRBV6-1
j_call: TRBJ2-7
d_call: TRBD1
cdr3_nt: TGTGCCAGCAAACAGGGGAAGGGTTACGAGCAGTACTTC
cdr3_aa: CASKQGKGYEQYF

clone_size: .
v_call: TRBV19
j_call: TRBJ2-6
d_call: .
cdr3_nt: TGTGCCAGTAGTTTCGTCGGGGCCAACGTCCTGACTTTC
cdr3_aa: CASSFVGANVLTF

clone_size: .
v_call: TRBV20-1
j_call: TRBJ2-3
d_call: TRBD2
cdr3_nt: TGCAGTGCTAGAGATCCTAGCGGGGGCCGAGGGCATACGCAGTATTTT
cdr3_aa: CSARDPSGGRGHTQYF

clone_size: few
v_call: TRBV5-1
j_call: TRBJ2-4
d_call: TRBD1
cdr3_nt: TGCGCCAGCAGCTTAGGACAGGGGGGCCGGAACATTCAGTACTTC
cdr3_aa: CASSLGQGGRNIQYF

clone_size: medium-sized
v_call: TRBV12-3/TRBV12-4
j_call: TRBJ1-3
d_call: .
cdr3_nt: TGTGCCAGCACCTATTACAGGGTAGCGGGAAACACCATATATTTT
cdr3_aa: CASTYYRVAGNTIYF

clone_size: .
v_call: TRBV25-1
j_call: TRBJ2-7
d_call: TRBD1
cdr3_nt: TGTGCCAGCTCCTCTGGACAGGGGAAGCACGAGCAGTACTTC
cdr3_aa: CASSSGQGKHEQYF

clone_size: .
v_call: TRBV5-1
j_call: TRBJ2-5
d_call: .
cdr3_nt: TGCGCCAGCAGCTTCTTTAGTCGGGAGACCCAGTACTTC
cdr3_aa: CASSFFSRETQYF

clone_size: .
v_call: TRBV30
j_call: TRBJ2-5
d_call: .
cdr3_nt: TGTGCCTGGAGTAACGGAATCCAAGAGACCCAGTACTTC
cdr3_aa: CAWSNGIQETQYF

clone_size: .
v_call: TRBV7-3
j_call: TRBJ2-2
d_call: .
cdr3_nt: TGTGCCAGCAGCTTATCAGGGGCCAGCAGGGAGCTGTTTTTT
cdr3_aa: CASSLSGASRELFF

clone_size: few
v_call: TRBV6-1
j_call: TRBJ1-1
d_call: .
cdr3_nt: TGTGCCAGCAGTCCACCCCGGGCAAACACTGAAGCTTTCTTT
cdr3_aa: CASSPPRANTEAFF

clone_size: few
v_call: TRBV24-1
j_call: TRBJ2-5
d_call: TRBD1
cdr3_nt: TGTGCCACCAGTGATTTGCTGCCGCCTCGTAAAAGGGACAGTCAAGAGACCCAGTACTTC
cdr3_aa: CATSDLLPPRKRDSQETQYF

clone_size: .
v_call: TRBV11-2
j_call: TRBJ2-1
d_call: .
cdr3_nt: TGTGCCAGCAAGGGGGGCCGGTCCTACAATGAGCAGTTCTTC
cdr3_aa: CASKGGRSYNEQFF

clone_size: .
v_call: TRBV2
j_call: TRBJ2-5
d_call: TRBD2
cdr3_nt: TGTGCCAGCAATCAAGCGGGGGAGACCCAGTACTTC
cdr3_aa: CASNQAGETQYF

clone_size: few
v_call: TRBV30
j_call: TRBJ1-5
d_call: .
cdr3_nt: TGTGCCTGGGGGGGTGGGAGCAATCAGCCCCAGCATTTT
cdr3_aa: CAWGGGSNQPQHF

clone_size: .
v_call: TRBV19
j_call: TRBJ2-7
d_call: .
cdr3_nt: TGTGCCAGTAGTACAGGGGCGGGAAGGTACGAGCAGTACTTC
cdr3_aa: CASSTGAGRYEQYF

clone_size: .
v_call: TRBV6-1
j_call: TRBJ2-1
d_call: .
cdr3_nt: TGTGCCAGCAGGACCCGGGCGGGAGAGCAGTTCTTC
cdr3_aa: CASRTRAGEQFF

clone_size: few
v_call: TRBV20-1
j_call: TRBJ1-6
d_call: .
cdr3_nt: TGCAGTGCTAGGAAACAGGCGAGCTCCTATAATTCACCCCTCCACTTT
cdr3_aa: CSARKQASSYNSPLHF

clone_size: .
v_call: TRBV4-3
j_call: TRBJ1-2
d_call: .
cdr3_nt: TGCGCCAGCAGCCACCTGGGACGGGACTATGGCTACACCTTC
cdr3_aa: CASSHLGRDYGYTF

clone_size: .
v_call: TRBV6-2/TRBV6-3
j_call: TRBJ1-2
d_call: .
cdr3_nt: TGTACCAGCAGTTACGAACGGCAGTATGGCCACACCTTC
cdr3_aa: CTSSYERQYGHTF

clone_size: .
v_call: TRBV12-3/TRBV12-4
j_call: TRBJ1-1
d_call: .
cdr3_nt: TGTGCCAGCGGGGTCACTGAAGCTTTCTTT
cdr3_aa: CASGVTEAFF

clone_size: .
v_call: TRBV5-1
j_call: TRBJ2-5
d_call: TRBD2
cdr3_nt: TGCGCCAGCAGCCGGGGGGGCCTGCTCCAAGAGACCCAGTACTTC
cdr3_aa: CASSRGGLLQETQYF

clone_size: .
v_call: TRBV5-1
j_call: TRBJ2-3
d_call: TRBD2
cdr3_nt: TGCGCCAGCAGGCCCCGGGGGGGAAGCACAGATACGCAGTATTTT
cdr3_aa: CASRPRGGSTDTQYF

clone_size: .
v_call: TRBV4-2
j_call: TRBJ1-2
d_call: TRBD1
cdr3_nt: TGTGCCAGCAGCCAAGAGTGGGAGGGGGCAACCGGCTACACCTTC
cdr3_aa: CASSQEWEGATGYTF

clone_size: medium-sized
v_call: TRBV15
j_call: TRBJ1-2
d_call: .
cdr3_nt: TGTGCCACCAGCAGCAAGCTAGGGGCGCGAAACTATGGCTACACCTTC
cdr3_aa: CATSSKLGARNYGYTF

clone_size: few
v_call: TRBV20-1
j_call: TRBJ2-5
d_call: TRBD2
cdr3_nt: TGCAGTGCTAGCTTACCCAGCGGGGGGGCCGGGGAGACCCAGTACTTC
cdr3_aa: CSASLPSGGAGETQYF

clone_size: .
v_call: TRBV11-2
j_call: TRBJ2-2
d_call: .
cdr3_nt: TGTGCCAGCAGCTTCTCACTTGGCAGGTCGAACACCGGGGAGCTGTTTTTT
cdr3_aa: CASSFSLGRSNTGELFF

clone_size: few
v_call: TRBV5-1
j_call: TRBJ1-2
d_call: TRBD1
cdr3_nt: TGCGCCAGCAGCCCGGAAGGACAGGGGGAAGGCTACACCTTC
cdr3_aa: CASSPEGQGEGYTF

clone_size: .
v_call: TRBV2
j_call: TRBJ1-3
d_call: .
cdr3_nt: TGTGCCAGCAATGGACAGCCCGTCTCTGGAAACACCATATATTTT
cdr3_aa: CASNGQPVSGNTIYF

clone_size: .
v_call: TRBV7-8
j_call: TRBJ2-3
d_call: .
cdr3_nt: TGTGCCAGCAGCTTAGCACAGGGACTAACAGATACGCAGTATTTT
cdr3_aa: CASSLAQGLTDTQYF

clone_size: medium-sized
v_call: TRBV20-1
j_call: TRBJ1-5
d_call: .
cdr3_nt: TGCAGTGCTAGGATTAGCCAGGGTCGCAATCAGCCCCAGCATTTT
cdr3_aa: CSARISQGRNQPQHF